The rows below give T cell receptor beta chains drawn from one sample of a study of siplizumab effects on memory and regulatory T cells. TCRdb keeps only in-frame clones here, not all; method: immunoSEQ multiplex PCR. The top ten clones hold under 0.75% of a sample with around 99,000 clones, just over 90% of them seen once. Material for sequencing was Tregs sorted from blood. The receptors were gathered from a human donor in good health. CDR3s include the opening cysteine and the closing phenylalanine or tryptophan. Fields, in order: V gene, clone size, J gene, D gene, CDR3 DNA, CDR3 protein. D genes are given only for firm matches. Some rows mark clone size as missing; the rest say once, few, many or name a class of expanded clone.

TRBV25-1,once,TRBJ2-1,TRBD2,TGTGCCAGCACGGGCGTTGGACTAGGATGGAATGAGCAGTTCTTC,CASTGVGLGWNEQFF
TRBV5-1,few,TRBJ1-2,TRBD1,TGCGCCAGCAGGAGGGACGGGCAGGGGGTTTATGGCTACACCTTC,CASRRDGQGVYGYTF
TRBV10-3,once,TRBJ1-4,NA,TGTGCCATCAGTGACGAATTCGTTGCGGGGGAAATGTCGACTAATGAAAAACTGTTTTTT,CAISDEFVAGEMSTNEKLFF
TRBV19,NA,TRBJ2-5,NA,TGTGCCAGTAGTAGGGCGTTCGGCGGGGAGACCCAGTACTTC,CASSRAFGGETQYF
TRBV6-6,NA,TRBJ1-6,NA,TGTGCCAGCCTTGACCGGAGCTCCTATAATTCACCCCTCCACTTT,CASLDRSSYNSPLHF
TRBV6-6,NA,TRBJ2-7,TRBD1,TGTGCCAGCAGTCCCCGGACAGGGGCCTACGAGCAGTACTTC,CASSPRTGAYEQYF
TRBV19,NA,TRBJ1-1,NA,NA,CASTSVSEAFF
TRBV11-2,NA,TRBJ1-6,NA,TGTGCCAGCAGTCCCCTGGGACCGAGCTCCTATAATTCACCCCTCCACTTT,CASSPLGPSSYNSPLHF
TRBV7-9,NA,TRBJ2-5,NA,TGTGCCAGCAGCTTAGCAGGTGGGGAGACCCAGTACTTC,CASSLAGGETQYF
TRBV7-2,NA,TRBJ2-5,NA,TGTGCCAGCAGCTACGGACAGAAGCAGACCCAGTACTTC,CASSYGQKQTQYF
TRBV30,NA,TRBJ1-1,NA,TGTGCCTGGGATTTGGGTACAACGAACACTGAAGCTTTCTTT,CAWDLGTTNTEAFF
TRBV29-1,NA,TRBJ1-1,TRBD1,TGCAGCGTTGATATGTGGGACAGGGGAAGCACTGAAGCTTTCTTT,CSVDMWDRGSTEAFF
TRBV5-4,once,TRBJ2-3,TRBD2,TGTGCCAGCAGCTTATCTGTAGGACTAGCGGTTACAGATACGCAGTATTTT,CASSLSVGLAVTDTQYF
TRBV5-1,NA,TRBJ2-5,TRBD2,TGCGCCAGCAGCCCGGGACTAGCGGGAGCCCTCTGGGAGACCCAGTACTTC,CASSPGLAGALWETQYF
TRBV5-1,NA,TRBJ1-1,NA,TGCGCCAGCAGCTTGAAGACAGAATTAGGAACTGAAGCTTTCTTT,CASSLKTELGTEAFF
TRBV29-1,NA,TRBJ2-2,NA,TGCAGCGTAGACGACAGAAACACCGGGGAGCTGTTTTTT,CSVDDRNTGELFF
TRBV7-8,NA,TRBJ2-7,TRBD2,TGTGCCAGCAGCTTAGTCTTCGCTCCTAGCGGGACCCTTATGGAGCAGTACTTC,CASSLVFAPSGTLMEQYF